The entry that follows covers one T cell receptor beta chain sequence. Its target is not known. CDR3 length: 16 amino acids. Germline-derived CDR1 and CDR2 are SQVTM and ANQGSEA. V shed 0 bases and J shed 8 bases, with 20 bases lying between them. PCR amplification relied on 60 Vbeta primers (plus 13 Jbeta primers). Assay: immunoSEQ multiplex PCR; the TCRdb copy retains only in-frame clones and omits some. This table has roughly 77,000 clones, around 72% appearing once. This entry comes from a study of cytomegalovirus exposure and HLA in healthy donors. Study results and caveats: One cluster of highly shared sequence variants probably arose as a sequencing artifact.

The chain combines TRBV29-1 with TRBJ1-3; the D gene is possibly TRBD1 (6 bases). The sequence was collected from a woman aged 40 to 50 in good health and CMV-seropositive. Specimen: PBMCs. In DNA, the CDR3 is TGCAGCGTTGAAGAAGGGGCCGACAGGACTGCAGACACCATATATTTT. It is translated as CSVEEGADRTADTIYF. Supplemented by reference TRBV29-1 and TRBJ1-3, the full variable domain reads SAVISQKPSRDICQRGTSLTIQCQVDSQVTMMFWYRQQPGQSLTLIATANQGSEATYESGFVIDKFPISRPNLTFSTLTVSNMSPEDSSIYLCSVEEGADRTADTIYFGEGSWLTVV.